Here is one TCR beta chain with its context. Antigen specificity is unknown. These data originate in a study of a mutant IDH1 vaccine in newly diagnosed glioma. The wider study: Following radiotherapy alone, or alongside temozolomide cycles, vaccination was started after an interval of 4-6 weeks.

Time point here: week 11, during vaccination. The study gave 300 ug of mutant IDH1 20-mer peptide per vaccine dose, with topical imiquimod. Profiled with immunoSEQ multiplex PCR; TCRdb holds only in-frame clones, not every one. Altogether around 60,000 clones are present, approximately 90% being singletons, with the ten largest covering more than 1.5%. Germline CDR1 and CDR2: SQVTM and ANQGSEA. This CDR3 has 10 amino acids. V lost 5 bases and J lost 0, with 1 base in between. V gene TRBV29-1 combines with J gene TRBJ1-1; D gene uncertain. This receptor was obtained from a middle-aged man with glioma. The starting material was PBMCs, obtained from a glioma patient whose treatment included an IDH1 peptide vaccine. The DNA of the CDR3 is TGCAGCGTTATGAACACTGAAGCTTTCTTT. It encodes CSVMNTEAFF.